One and the same sample provided the 21 T cell receptor beta chains below, sequenced in a study of human T cells and chemical hapten exposure. Indicated time point: patch test 1, 2 weeks after DPC sensitization. Treatment described: therapeutic diphenylcyclopropenone sensitization with weekly scalp DPC. TCRdb fed the RACE reads into MiXCR, producing one record per CDR3 protein. The sample has 70,000 to 100,000 distinct CDR3 sequences, over 6% seen once. The sequenced sample was whole blood, obtained in connection with sensitization to the hapten diphenylcyclopropenone (DPC). Receptors originate from a woman aged 30 to 39 with alopecia areata. Some clones in this sample may be carry-over from other donors' samples.

This clonotype was detected ten times or more. The V gene is TRBV28, the J gene TRBJ1-2, with D possibly matching TRBD1 (6 bases). Per the germline V gene, CDR1 is MDHEN and CDR2 is SYDVKM. The length of the CDR3 is 13 residues. Trimming removed 5 bases from V and 0 bases from J, with 7 bases in between. DNA for the CDR3: TGTGCCAGCAGTAGGACAGCTAACTATGGCTACACCTTC. Amino acid sequence: CASSRTANYGYTF.

This clonotype was counted many times. J is TRBJ2-2 and V is TRBV18; tentatively, D is TRBD1 (5 bases). Germline loops: CDR1 KGHSH, CDR2 LQKENI. The CDR3 has 14 residues. Between the trimmed V and J ends, which lost 1 base and 8 bases, there was a span of 11 bases. CDR3 in amino acids: CASSPQGLEGELFF. In nucleotides, the CDR3 is TGTGCCAGCTCACCACAGGGGCTGGAGGGGGAGCTGTTTTTT.

The rearrangement uses TRBV7-8 and TRBJ2-7; 7 bases fit TRBD2. The CDR3 runs 15 residues. Trimming removed 1 base from V and 0 bases from J; junction bases left unmatched: 3. Germline V gene data show CDR1 as SGHVS and CDR2 as FQNEAQ. The CDR3 loop reads CASSLDGGGSYEQYF. The CDR3 bases are TGTGCCAGCAGCTTAGATGGGGGGGGCTCCTACGAGCAGTACTTC.

There are many counts of this clonotype. The chain uses TRBV29-1 and TRBJ1-5; D is ambiguous. The V end was cut by 5 bases, the J end by 7 bases, with 12 bases between. This CDR3 region has 12 residues. Per germline, CDR1 SQVTM and CDR2 ANQGSEA. CDR3 sequence (DNA): TGCAGCGTTCAACCCCCCGGCCAGCCCCAGCATTTT. Amino acids: CSVQPPGQPQHF.

In its sample, this clonotype was seen many times. V usage is TRBV9 and J usage is TRBJ2-4, with TRBD2 identical over 12 bases. This CDR3 has 19 amino acids. Germline values: CDR1 SGDLS, CDR2 YYNGEE. After removal of 5 bases from V and 0 bases from J, the junction contained 12 bases not matched to a gene. The CDR3 loop reads CASSPRLAGETGAKNIQYF. The CDR3 region has the DNA TGTGCCAGCAGTCCTAGACTAGCGGGGGAGACGGGAGCCAAAAACATTCAGTACTTC.

The chain combines TRBV10-2 with TRBJ2-5; no clear D gene. Per the germline V gene, CDR1 is WSHSY and CDR2 is SAAADI. The V gene lost 1 base and the J gene lost 4 bases, with 7 bases spanning the gap. The CDR3 has 13 residues. The CDR3 bases are TGCGCCAGCAGTGAGTTTTTCCCAGAGACCCAGTACTTC. Protein product: CASSEFFPETQYF.

This clonotype was observed a few times. In DNA form, the CDR3 reads TGTGCCAGCAGGTCGAGGGACTTGTACGAGCAGTACTTC. Its translation: CASRSRDLYEQYF. The chain uses TRBV12-3 or TRBV12-4 and TRBJ2-7; TRBD2 might be the D (6 bases). Trimming took off 6 bases at V and 4 bases at J, with 13 bases between the two ends. The CDR3 is 13 amino acids.

This clonotype was seen repeatedly, ten times or more. The rearrangement uses TRBV6-2 or TRBV6-3 and TRBJ1-4; D may be TRBD1 (5 bases). CDR1 and CDR2 from the germline V gene are MNHEY and SVGEGT. The CDR3 consists of 17 residues. V lost 4 bases to trimming and J lost 1 base, with 16 bases between them. DNA for the CDR3: TGTGCCAGCAGTTCCCGACGGGGGATGAGAACTAATGAAAAACTGTTTTTT. Translated: CASSSRRGMRTNEKLFF.

This clonotype was seen a few times. The chain recombines TRBV5-8 with TRBJ1-4, with D tentatively TRBD1 (5 bases). The CDR3 contains 13 residues. Trimming left V 5 bases short and J 7 bases short, with 12 bases between. Germline V gives CDR1 SGHTS, CDR2 YDEGEE. CDR3 protein: CASRPQGTEKLFF. CDR3 DNA sequence: TGTGCCAGCAGGCCGCAGGGAACTGAAAAACTGTTTTTT.

This clonotype was seen many times. V and J are TRBV3-1 and TRBJ2-5; 8 bases are shared with TRBD2. V shed 4 bases and J 6 bases; nucleotides not matched to a gene: 13. Per the germline V gene, CDR1 is LGHDT and CDR2 is YNNKEL (reference sequence). CDR3 length: 16 residues. The CDR3 sequence is CASSPTPGGGFQTQYF. CDR3 DNA sequence: TGTGCCAGCAGCCCTACCCCTGGCGGGGGGTTTCAGACCCAGTACTTC.

As for this clonotype: This may come from a read error, since a much larger clone is one base off. The chain joins TRBV5-6 to TRBJ1-4, with D uncertain. Germline V lookup: CDR1 SGHDT, CDR2 YYEEEE. CDR3 length: 15 amino acids. CDR3 coding DNA: TGTGTCAGCACCCCATCGCGGAACGCCCGGGAAAAACTGTTTTTT. This encodes CVSTPSRNAREKLFF.

The sample holds many counts of this clonotype. The rearrangement joins TRBV6-5 to TRBJ2-3; D gene ambiguous. With 1 base removed from V and 4 bases from J, the gap between germline ends came to 12 bases. The CDR3 totals 15 residues. Looked up from germline, CDR1 is MNHEY and CDR2 is SVGAGI. The CDR3 DNA reads TGTGCCAGCAGTTACTTCCCCTCAATCGCAGATACGCAGTATTTT. This translates into CASSYFPSIADTQYF.

This clonotype has a handful of counts. The rearrangement uses TRBV7-2 and TRBJ1-5; D is uncertain. The germline V and J ends were trimmed by 1 base and 10 bases, with 8 bases remaining between them. Germline-derived CDR1 and CDR2 are SGHTA and FQGNSA. The CDR3 extends over 12 amino acids. In nucleotides, the CDR3 is TGTGCCAGCAGCTTAGATGAGGGACCCCAGCATTTT. It is translated as CASSLDEGPQHF.

This clonotype was counted once. V usage is TRBV30 and J usage is TRBJ1-2; no reliable D call. V lost 1 base, J lost 3 bases, and 21 bases lay in between. The CDR3 has 17 amino acids. The germline CDR1 and CDR2 sequences are GTSNPN and SVGIG (reference sequence). Here the CDR3 DNA reads TGTGCCTGGAGTGGCCAGGCGGGCGGGTATCCCCACTATGGCTACACCTTC. Translating gives CAWSGQAGGYPHYGYTF.

This clonotype was counted only a few times. The chain recombines TRBV7-8 with TRBJ1-6; D not resolved. Germline loops: CDR1 SGHVS, CDR2 FQNEAQ. Trimming removed 4 bases at V and 0 bases at J, with 10 bases between. This CDR3 spans 16 amino acids. The CDR3, as DNA: TGTGCCAGCAGCTCCGGACGGAGCTCCTATAATTCACCCCTCCACTTT. Its translation: CASSSGRSSYNSPLHF. Full variable domain (missing parts from reference TRBV7-8 and TRBJ1-6): GAGVSQSPRYKVAKRGQDVALRCDPISGHVSLFWYQQALGQGPEFLTYFQNEAQLDKSGLPSDRFFAERPEGSVSTLKIQRTQQEDSAVYLCASSSGRSSYNSPLHFGNGTRLTVT.

This chain connects TRBV15 to TRBJ1-1; no clear D gene. Germline V gene data show CDR1 as LNHNV and CDR2 as YYDKDF (reference sequence). CDR3 length equals 13 residues. V was pared by 5 bases and J by 5 bases, with 12 bases between. Here the CDR3 reads CATSLSRRTEAFF. CDR3 nucleotide sequence: TGTGCCACCAGCCTTTCTAGGAGGACTGAAGCTTTCTTT.

This clonotype was seen ten or more times. J is TRBJ2-7 and V is TRBV5-6; D ambiguous. Trimming removed 5 bases at V and 2 bases at J, with 11 bases between. The CDR3 consists of 13 residues. Germline assignment: CDR1 SGHDT and CDR2 YYEEEE. The CDR3 nucleotides are TGTGCCAGCAGTCCAGGACCCACCTACGAGCAGTACTTC. This gives the protein CASSPGPTYEQYF.

CDR3 nucleotides: TGCGCCAGCAGCTTGGGACAGACACCTTATGGCTACACCTTC. Its protein product is CASSLGQTPYGYTF. The V gene is TRBV5-1, the J gene TRBJ1-2; a weak D match, TRBD1 (5 bases). From germline, CDR1 is SGHRS and CDR2 YFSETQ. The ends were cut back, 0 bases at V and 5 bases at J, with 11 bases in the middle. The CDR3 runs 14 residues.

This clonotype came up many times. The genes are TRBV20-1 and TRBJ2-3; D might be TRBD1 or TRBD2, each matching 5 bases. Germline V lookup: CDR1 DFQATT, CDR2 SNEGSKA (reference sequence). CDR3 length equals 12 residues. The V end was cut by 6 bases, the J end by 2 bases, with 9 bases between. CDR3 DNA: TGCAGTGCCCCGGGGCTCACAGATACGCAGTATTTT. It encodes CSAPGLTDTQYF.

This clonotype was seen ten or more times. The chain combines TRBV29-1 with TRBJ2-5, with D unclear. This CDR3 region has 12 residues. Germline V gene lookup returns CDR1 SQVTM and CDR2 ANQGSEA. The V end lost 4 bases, the J end lost 4 bases, and 10 bases lay between the germline ends. DNA of the CDR3: TGCAGCGTTGGACTGAGTGGAGAGACCCAGTACTTC. Protein product: CSVGLSGETQYF.

This clonotype showed up just a few times. The rearrangement joins TRBV5-1 to TRBJ2-1; 8 nucleotides line up with TRBD2. Per germline, CDR1 SGHRS and CDR2 YFSETQ. CDR3 length: 16 amino acids. J lost 7 bases, V lost 4 bases, and 13 bases had no gene match. Here the CDR3 DNA reads TGCGCCAGCAGCATAGGGGTGGCTAGCGGGTTTAATGAGCAGTTCTTC. Protein sequence: CASSIGVASGFNEQFF.